Below are 18 T cell receptor beta chains sequenced from a single sample in a study of glioma-infiltrating T cells after dendritic cell vaccination. The assay was immunoSEQ multiplex PCR, and TCRdb's table has in-frame clones only and misses some. The sample holds some 100,000 clones; roughly 83% are singletons and the top ten take 5.5% to 7%. Sequences were derived from blood, sampled before dendritic cell vaccination. The receptors shown here come from a human donor with glioblastoma.

V and J are TRBV5-6 and TRBJ2-7; TRBD2 is a possible D gene (5 bases). This CDR3 spans 15 amino acids. V was cut by 8 bases and J by 3 bases, with 21 bases left in between. The germline CDR1 and CDR2 sequences are SGHDT and YYEEEE. The CDR3: CARGRTRPTDYEQYF. The CDR3 DNA follows: TGTGCCAGAGGCCGGACTCGGCCGACTGACTACGAGCAGTACTTC.

This clone was seen more than once but under ten times. The J gene is TRBJ1-1, the V gene TRBV7-9, with 7 bases matching TRBD1. V lost 5 bases and J lost 0; bases outside the gene matches: 6. The CDR3 consists of 15 residues. Germline CDR1 SEHNR, CDR2 FQNEAQ (reference sequence). CDR3 in DNA: TGTGCCAGCAGCGTAACAGGGGTCATGAACACTGAAGCTTTCTTT. This codes for CASSVTGVMNTEAFF. The whole variable domain, filled in from reference TRBV7-9 and TRBJ1-1, reads DTGVSQNPRHKITKRGQNVTFRCDPISEHNRLYWYRQTLGQGPEFLTYFQNEAQLEKSRLLSDRFSAERPKGSFSTLEIQRTEQGDSAMYLCASSVTGVMNTEAFFGQGTRLTVV.

This clone occurred once. This sequence joins TRBV13 and TRBJ1-5, with 12 bases aligning to TRBD1. The CDR3 loop spans 18 amino acids. CDR1 is PRHDT, CDR2 FYEKMQ, per germline (reference sequence). Trimming took 6 bases from V and 0 from J; bases not matched to a gene: 9. The CDR3 loop reads CASSSSGQGAFSNQPQHF. Written as DNA, the CDR3 is TGTGCCAGCAGTTCATCGGGACAGGGGGCATTTAGCAATCAGCCCCAGCATTTT.

V and J are TRBV28 and TRBJ1-2; perhaps TRBD1 as D (5 bases). Between the trimmed V and J ends, which lost 3 bases and 4 bases, there was a span of 9 bases. This CDR3 contains 13 residues. The germline CDR1 and CDR2 sequences are MDHEN and SYDVKM. The CDR3 sequence is CASSFRGSYGYTF. The DNA for the CDR3 is TGTGCCAGCAGTTTTCGGGGGTCCTATGGCTACACCTTC.

Only one count was recorded for this clone. V is TRBV9 and J is TRBJ2-1; the match to TRBD2 covers 9 bases. Germline V gene data show CDR1 as SGDLS and CDR2 as YYNGEE. V lost 3 bases, J lost 6 bases, and 7 bases stayed unmatched. The CDR3 has 15 residues. The CDR3 region has the DNA TGTGCCAGCAGCGCCAGCGGGGGGCTACCCAATGAGCAGTTCTTC. Its protein product is CASSASGGLPNEQFF.

The rearrangement joins TRBV6-1 to TRBJ2-2; TRBD2 might be the D (6 bases). Looked up from germline, CDR1 is MNHNS and CDR2 is SASEGT. The CDR3 is 14 residues long. Trimming shortened V by 4 bases and J by 6 bases, and 12 bases separated the two germline ends. Here the CDR3 reads CASSVGGEAGELFF. CDR3 DNA sequence: TGTGCCAGCAGTGTCGGAGGGGAAGCCGGGGAGCTGTTTTTT.

The chain has TRBV28 and TRBJ2-1; D unclear. The V end lost 5 bases, the J end lost 4 bases, and 3 bases lay between the germline ends. The CDR3 contains 11 residues. Germline-derived CDR1 and CDR2 are MDHEN and SYDVKM. This CDR3 reads CASSPYNEQFF. The CDR3 DNA is TGTGCCAGCAGTCCGTACAATGAGCAGTTCTTC.

CDR3 sequence (DNA): TGTGCCAGCAGTGAATATCTTGGGACTCTCATGGGCACAGATACGCAGTATTTT. Translation gives CASSEYLGTLMGTDTQYF. The J gene is TRBJ2-3, the V gene TRBV6-1, with D possibly being TRBD2 (6 bases). Per germline, CDR1 MNHNS and CDR2 SASEGT. The CDR3 runs 18 residues. The germline V and J ends were trimmed by 2 bases and 1 base, with 19 bases remaining between them.

CDR3 coding DNA: TGTGCCAGCAGCCAAGTAAAGGGGATGAACACTGAAGCTTTCTTT. Protein: CASSQVKGMNTEAFF. This chain joins TRBV14 and TRBJ1-1; a possible D gene is TRBD1 (5 bases). The CDR3 sequence is 15 residues long. V shed 1 base and J shed 0 bases, with 9 bases lying between them. Germline CDR1 SGHDN, CDR2 FVKESK.

This clone was seen at least ten times. The chain couples TRBV28 to TRBJ1-3; 7 nucleotides agree with TRBD1. Germline V gene lookup returns CDR1 MDHEN and CDR2 SYDVKM. With V trimmed by 2 bases and J by 2 bases, 3 bases remained unmatched. The CDR3 is 15 residues long. CDR3 sequence: CASSLRDSAGNTIYF. The CDR3 nucleotides are TGTGCCAGCAGTTTACGGGACAGCGCTGGAAACACCATATATTTT.

This chain joins TRBV9 and TRBJ1-3; perhaps TRBD1 as D (5 bases). Trimming cost V 0 bases and J 2 bases, with 6 bases left between them. The germline V gene encodes CDR1 SGDLS and CDR2 YYNGEE. There are 14 residues in the CDR3. CDR3 protein: CASSVEGAGNTIYF. CDR3 coding DNA: TGTGCCAGCAGCGTAGAAGGGGCTGGAAACACCATATATTTT.

This clone was observed a single time. This chain links TRBV27 with TRBJ2-7; maybe TRBD2 (5 bases). The V gene's germline CDR1 is MNHEY and CDR2 SMNVEV (reference sequence). The CDR3 is 16 amino acids. The V end was cut by 4 bases, the J end by 4 bases, with 20 bases between. CDR3 sequence (DNA): TGTGCCAGCAGTTCACAAAGCGGTTACCCAAAGTACGAGCAGTACTTC. Its translation: CASSSQSGYPKYEQYF.

The chain employs TRBV7-2 and TRBJ2-3; no clear D gene. Germline CDR1 is SGHTA and CDR2 is FQGNSA. V shed 0 bases and J shed 1 base, with 5 bases lying between them. This CDR3 spans 14 amino acids. The CDR3 DNA reads as TGTGCCAGCAGCTTAGCGCCGGGCACAGATACGCAGTATTTT. It encodes CASSLAPGTDTQYF.

The count of this clone is one. This chain links TRBV5-4 with TRBJ2-3; TRBD2 is a possible D gene (5 bases). Germline V gene lookup returns CDR1 SGHNT and CDR2 YYREEE (reference sequence). V was trimmed by 4 bases and J by 2 bases, leaving 14 bases between them. The CDR3 is 15 residues long. CDR3 protein: CASSQRAPTTDTQYF. In DNA form, the CDR3 reads TGTGCCAGCAGCCAGAGGGCCCCCACCACAGATACGCAGTATTTT.

The CDR3 DNA reads TGTGCCAGCGGAAAGGGACAGGGGTATCTCGACAATGAAGCTTTCTTT. This sequence encodes CASGKGQGYLDNEAFF. The chain uses TRBV19 and TRBJ1-1; 10 positions match TRBD1. The V and J ends lost 9 bases and 7 bases, in that order; junction bases with no gene match: 17. The CDR3 consists of 16 residues. The germline V gene has CDR1 LNHDA and CDR2 SQIVND (reference sequence).

The chain uses TRBV5-1 and TRBJ2-2; TRBD1 matches at 10 bases. With 0 bases clipped from V and 7 bases from J, the junction kept 3 bases outside the gene matches. The CDR3 consists of 15 residues. CDR1 and CDR2 (germline): SGHRS, YFSETQ. Here the CDR3 DNA reads TGCGCCAGCAGCTTGGGACAGGGGGCTAACGGGGAGCTGTTTTTT. This translates into CASSLGQGANGELFF.

This clone was seen a single time. Written as DNA, the CDR3 is TGTGCCAGCAGCAACCGGAGGAGATCACCCCTCCACTTT. It yields the protein CASSNRRRSPLHF. The chain is built from TRBV5-8 and TRBJ1-6; D call uncertain. Between the trimmed V and J ends, which lost 4 bases and 10 bases, there was a span of 12 bases. CDR1 is SGHTS, CDR2 YDEGEE, per germline. This CDR3 spans 13 amino acids.

The rearrangement links TRBV7-9 to TRBJ1-2; possible D gene TRBD1, 6 bases. V dropped 5 bases and J dropped 4 bases, with 14 bases sitting between them. The CDR3 consists of 14 residues. Germline V gives CDR1 SEHNR, CDR2 FQNEAQ (reference sequence). The CDR3 DNA reads TGTGCCAGCAGCACTGGGGGCAGCGTCTATGGCTACACCTTC. It yields the protein CASSTGGSVYGYTF. Variable domain in full (rest from reference TRBV7-9 and TRBJ1-2): DTGVSQNPRHKITKRGQNVTFRCDPISEHNRLYWYRQTLGQGPEFLTYFQNEAQLEKSRLLSDRFSAERPKGSFSTLEIQRTEQGDSAMYLCASSTGGSVYGYTFGSGTRLTVV.